The clone carrying this T cell receptor beta chain was seen repeatedly, ten times or more. The antigen is undetermined. The data originate from a study of T-cell reconstitution after alpha-beta-depleted transplantation in children. General study results and limits: Elevated TCRbeta diversity at day 60 was traced, in some patients, to surviving recipient T cells and thymic progenitors. Counts and diversity of T cells one year after transplant came mostly from newly produced T cells. Alpha-beta T cells present about two months after transplant were reported to originate from several hundred expanded graft clones.

This CDR3 spans 15 amino acids. V dropped 7 bases and J dropped 0 bases, with 16 bases sitting between them. Germline values: CDR1 SQVTM, CDR2 ANQGSEA. As it was prepared, the TCRbeta library received unique molecular identifiers. TCRdb reprocessed the PCR reads via MiXCR and lists one record per CDR3 protein. This table holds about 240,000 distinct CDR3 sequences, about 25% found once. Sequencing used PBMCs, obtained before TCRalphabeta/CD19-depleted stem cell transplant. The rearrangement joins TRBV29-1 to TRBJ1-5; D is possibly TRBD1 (5 bases). This receptor was identified in a girl aged 2 to 10 with Fanconi anemia, due to receive a stem cell transplant. The DNA for the CDR3 is TGCAGCGCCGTGCAGGGAGGGCTTAGCAATCAGCCCCAGCATTTT. Its protein is CSAVQGGLSNQPQHF. Full variable domain (outside the CDR3, taken from reference TRBV29-1 and TRBJ1-5): SAVISQKPSRDICQRGTSLTIQCQVDSQVTMMFWYRQQPGQSLTLIATANQGSEATYESGFVIDKFPISRPNLTFSTLTVSNMSPEDSSIYLCSAVQGGLSNQPQHFGDGTRLSIL.